This T cell receptor (beta chain) came from a study of OX40 agonist ivuxolimab in advanced cancers. Regarding the study in general: The costimulatory receptor OX40 (CD134) was targeted by ivuxolimab, a fully human IgG2 agonistic monoclonal antibody. Intravenous ivuxolimab was administered to patients every 2 weeks at six dose levels: 0.01, 0.1, 0.3, 1.5, 3 and 10 mg/kg. Of the 50 or so patients in dose escalation, some 19 had hepatocellular carcinoma, about 15 had melanoma, 9 had renal cell carcinoma and 9 had head and neck cancer. A male proportion of roughly 80% and a mean age of 60 years, ranging from about 23 to 90, were recorded for the dose-escalation cohort. Patients were allowed to have had prior anti-PD-1, anti-PD-L1 or anti-CTLA-4 therapy, and approximately 40% of the dose-escalation patients had previously received checkpoint inhibitors. Partial responses occurred in three dose-escalation patients, of whom one had hepatocellular carcinoma and two had cutaneous melanoma. Peripheral TCRbeta sequencing aimed to test whether ivuxolimab altered TCR sequence diversity and caused clonal T-cell expansion. The paper describes the monotherapy dose-escalation part (N of about 55 patients) of the phase I trial of ivuxolimab.

Patients with a history of autoimmune disease or receiving systemic immunosuppression were excluded from the trial. Peripheral blood for TCR sequencing was drawn from every dose cohort at baseline, at cycle 4 day 1 and at cycle 7 day 1. The samples were drawn from a first-in-human, open-label, multicenter phase I dose-escalation trial of ivuxolimab. Adults with locally advanced or metastatic melanoma, renal cell carcinoma, hepatocellular carcinoma or head and neck squamous cell carcinoma were enrolled in the trial. Before TCR sequencing, CD4+ T cells and CD8+ T cells from peripheral blood were sorted into separate populations. Beyond this particular receptor, the publication reports: At doses of 0.1 to 3.0 mg/kg, clonal expansion of both CD4+ and CD8+ T cells in blood was seen between baseline and week 6. Which antigens the clonally expanded peripheral T cells were specific for was not determined. In the 0.1-3.0 mg/kg groups, partial responders were among the patients with the lowest normalized peripheral clonal expansion, particularly in CD8+ T cells. After ivuxolimab, expanded clones were on average more numerous among CD8+ T cells than among CD4+ T cells. Low levels of normalized T-cell clonal expansion were also shown by some nonresponding patients.

Genomic DNA was isolated from the sorted cells so that the TCRbeta CDR3 region could be sequenced. The immunoSEQ Assay was used for sequencing of TCRbeta CDR3 regions. TCRdb retrieved this table from immuneACCESS and kept in-frame rearrangements only. Not all clones are present; in checked studies, unresolved V genes account for under half, and no reason is known for the remainder. This sample has roughly 50,000 clones in its table, and around nine tenths of those were observed once. Of the sample, 10% to 13% falls within the top ten clones. Between the V and J ends, shortened by 0 bases and 5 bases respectively, the junction contains 14 bases. Including the terminal cysteine and phenylalanine, the CDR3 comprises 17 residues. Only the CDR3 region is kept as DNA, spanning 51 bases read in frame from base 1. About this clone: No antigen is known for it. Base-call qualities are not available, and no considerably larger clone is one nucleotide away.

The input for sequencing was CD4+ or CD8+ T cells sorted from blood, taken in a trial of the OX40 agonist ivuxolimab. This chain joins TRBV23-1 to TRBJ1-6; there is no confident call for the D gene. TRBV23-1 is an ORF, with its function uncertain. The sequence came from an adult with an advanced solid tumor such as melanoma, head and neck, liver or kidney cancer. For the CDR3, the sequence is CASSQSPGSVHNSPLHF. The nucleotides read TGCGCCAGCAGTCAATCCCCGGGGTCGGTCCATAATTCACCCCTCCACTTT.